The clone carrying this TCR beta chain was found a few times. Antigen unknown. This sample was included in a study of identical twins. Findings and caveats of the study: Memory repertoires showed no such pattern, whereas abundant cord blood beta clonotypes carried fewer insertions. Excess low generation probability was seen in twin-shared out-of-frame alpha sequences.

Deletions cut 6 bases from V and 2 bases from J, with 6 bases between. The CDR3 consists of 12 residues. With template switching, a universal primer site was added, and the cDNA carried unique molecular identifiers. TCRdb ran MiXCR on the 5' RACE reads and lists one entry per CDR3 protein. Among approximately 410,000 distinct CDR3 sequences listed, approximately 17% were seen once. This chain connects TRBV12-3 or TRBV12-4 to TRBJ2-3, with D hard to call. This clonotype was obtained from a man in his forties or fifties in good health. Sequenced input: naive T cells sorted from blood. CDR3 sequence: CASRTITDTQYF. CDR3 nucleotide sequence: TGTGCCAGCAGAACGATCACAGATACGCAGTATTTT.